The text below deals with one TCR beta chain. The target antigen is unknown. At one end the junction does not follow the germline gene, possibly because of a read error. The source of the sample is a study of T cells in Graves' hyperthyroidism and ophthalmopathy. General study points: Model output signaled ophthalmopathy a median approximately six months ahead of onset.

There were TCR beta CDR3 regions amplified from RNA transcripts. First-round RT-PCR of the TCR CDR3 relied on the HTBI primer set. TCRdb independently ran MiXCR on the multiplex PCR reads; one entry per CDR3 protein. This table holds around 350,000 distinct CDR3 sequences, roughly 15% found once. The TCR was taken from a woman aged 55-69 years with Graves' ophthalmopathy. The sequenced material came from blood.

CDR3 coding DNA: TGTGTCAGCTCACCGCCACAGGGAGGATCCTACAATGAGCAGTTCTTC. Residues: CVSSPPQGGSYNEQFF. The J gene is TRBJ2-1, the V gene TRBV18, with D perhaps assigned TRBD1 or TRBD2 (6 bases each). Germline CDR1 reads KGHSH; CDR2 reads LQKENI. CDR3 length: 16 residues.